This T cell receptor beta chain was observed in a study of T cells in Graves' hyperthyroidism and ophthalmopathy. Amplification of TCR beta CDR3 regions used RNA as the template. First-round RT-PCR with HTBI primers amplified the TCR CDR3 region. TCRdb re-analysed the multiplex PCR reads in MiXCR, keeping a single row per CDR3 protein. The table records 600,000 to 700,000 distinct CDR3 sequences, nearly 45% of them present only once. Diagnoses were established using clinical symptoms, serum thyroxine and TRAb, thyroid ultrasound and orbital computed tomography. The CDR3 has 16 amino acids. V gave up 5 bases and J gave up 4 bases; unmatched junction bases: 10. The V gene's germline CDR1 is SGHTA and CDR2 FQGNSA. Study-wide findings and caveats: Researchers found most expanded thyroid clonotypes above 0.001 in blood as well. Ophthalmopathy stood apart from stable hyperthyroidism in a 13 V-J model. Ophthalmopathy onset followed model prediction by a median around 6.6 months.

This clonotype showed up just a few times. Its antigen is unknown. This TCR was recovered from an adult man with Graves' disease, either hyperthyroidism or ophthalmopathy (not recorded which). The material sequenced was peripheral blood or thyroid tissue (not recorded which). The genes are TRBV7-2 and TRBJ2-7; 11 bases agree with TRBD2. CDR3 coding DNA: TGTGCCAGCAGCGCAGGACTAGCGGGTACAGGGTACGAGCAGTACTTC. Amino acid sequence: CASSAGLAGTGYEQYF.